This paragraph covers one T cell receptor (beta chain) sequence. The CDR3 runs to 15 residues. CDR1 is SGHVS, CDR2 FNYEAQ, per germline. V was trimmed by 1 base and J by 7 bases, leaving 14 bases between them. The data stem from a study of blood T cell repertoires in COVID-19. The overall study: T cells, B-cell-depleted T cells, or PBMCs supplied cDNA or gDNA.

Participant ages covered about 18 to 100 years across about two dozen US areas. Sequencing was performed with immunoSEQ multiplex PCR; in TCRdb, only in-frame clones are kept and a portion is missing. The sample holds a few hundred thousand clones; over 75% are singletons and the top ten take 1.5% to 2%. The sample comprised PBMCs or T cells enriched from blood (not recorded which). The V and J genes are TRBV7-6 and TRBJ1-5, with D perhaps TRBD1 (5 bases). This clonotype was sampled from a woman aged 45-59 years who had recovered from COVID-19. The CDR3 protein is CASSLGGEGSQPQHF. The CDR3 nucleotides are TGTGCCAGCAGCTTAGGGGGGGAGGGGTCCCAGCCCCAGCATTTT.